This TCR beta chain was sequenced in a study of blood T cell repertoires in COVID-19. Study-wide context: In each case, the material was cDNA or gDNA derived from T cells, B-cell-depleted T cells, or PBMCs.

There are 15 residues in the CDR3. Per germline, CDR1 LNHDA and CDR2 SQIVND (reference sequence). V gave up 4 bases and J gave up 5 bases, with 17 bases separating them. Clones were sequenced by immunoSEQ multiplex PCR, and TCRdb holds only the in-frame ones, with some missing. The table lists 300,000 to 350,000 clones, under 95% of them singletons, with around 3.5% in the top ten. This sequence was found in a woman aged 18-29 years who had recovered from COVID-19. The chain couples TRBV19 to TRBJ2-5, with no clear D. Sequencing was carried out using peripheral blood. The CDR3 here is CASSKAQWPGETQYF. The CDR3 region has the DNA TGTGCCAGTAGTAAGGCACAGTGGCCCGGTGAGACCCAGTACTTC. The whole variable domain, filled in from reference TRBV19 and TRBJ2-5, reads DGGITQSPKYLFRKEGQNVTLSCEQNLNHDAMYWYRQDPGQGLRLIYYSQIVNDFQKGDIAEGYSVSREKKESFPLTVTSAQKNPTAFYLCASSKAQWPGETQYFGPGTRLLVL.